This T cell receptor beta chain originates from a study of cytomegalovirus exposure and HLA in healthy donors. About the study: Both the 120 validation repertoires and the 550 to 750 first-cohort repertoires used the same platform, as reported by a later analysis.

This table comes from immunoSEQ multiplex PCR, and its TCRdb copy is limited to in-frame clones, with some not included. The sample holds around 350,000 clones, 86% seen once. The length of the CDR3 is 17 residues. This receptor was obtained from a young woman in good health and CMV-seronegative. The sample was PBMCs. V usage is TRBV21-1 and J usage is TRBJ2-5; the D call of TRBD2 is as the table states it, not checked on the DNA. TRBV21-1 is tagged as a pseudogene. The CDR3 loop is CASSNNEVGGAEETQYF. CDR3 nucleotides: TGTGCCAGCAGCAATAACGAGGTGGGGGGGGCCGAAGAGACCCAGTACTTC.